This TCR beta chain appears in the sequencing data of a study of blood T cell repertoires in COVID-19 (dated by TCRdb to about 2020). Study-wide context: Samples covering the acute and convalescent phases of COVID-19 were provided by collaborators in the United States, Italy and Spain. Nearly every sample came with metadata listing a de-identified subject ID, COVID-19 status, age in years and sex. HLA class I and class II types, where available, came from metadata supplied by the sample provider rather than from assay-based typing. The dataset comprised deeply sampled blood TCRbeta repertoires from subjects exposed to, actively infected with, or recovered from COVID-19. A freely available public database, intended as a resource for researchers studying the immune response to SARS-CoV-2, is where the repertoires were released. The prospective study material was composed of cDNA or gDNA derived from T cells, B-cell-depleted T cells, or PBMCs. The samples were drawn from the first 160 participants of the ongoing ImmuneRACE study and from 1,254 subjects provided by 6 global collaborators.

The full study reports these points: The amount of clinical and demographic metadata varied by source and participant and was provided uncurated.

A remark on this clone: This clone's antigen is unknown. Per-nucleotide qualities are absent, and no much larger clonotype sits a single base away.

From a lookup of the germline V gene, CDR1 and CDR2 are SGDLS and YYNGEE. The junction shows trimming of 2 bases on V and 4 bases on J, plus 10 bases between the germline ends. There are 14 amino acids in the CDR3, from cysteine to phenylalanine inclusive. Of all the DNA, just the CDR3 is kept, 42 bases in frame from base 1. In Seattle, one collaborating source enrolled patients while the infection was active and tracked those patients longitudinally over the course of disease. Each collaborating institution followed its own protocols to collect whole blood in K2EDTA tubes. For TCRbeta analysis, collaborator samples were shipped as frozen whole blood, as isolated PBMCs, or as DNA extracted from either sample type. TCRbeta CDR3 regions were amplified from genomic DNA by means of the immunoSEQ Assay, a bias-controlled multiplex PCR. From the authors' description of their analysis: Within the assay, amplification of reference gene primers was used to estimate how many nucleated cells each sample contained. Sequence reads were collapsed and filtered to measure the absolute abundance of every unique TCRbeta CDR3 rearrangement. Productive Simpson clonality was computed per sample as the square root of Simpson's diversity index over productive rearrangements. TCRdb obtained this table from immuneACCESS and retained in-frame rearrangements with V and J assigned. These tables miss some clones; where compared with another copy, unresolved V genes account for less than half of the shortfall, and the remainder is unexplained. Clonal size and the V and J genes are those of that table, whereas D and trimming came from the DNA. The sample profile shows approximately 250,000 clones; roughly 86% of them were found once. Together, the top ten hold around 5.1% of the sample.

This clonotype originated in a woman in her sixties with COVID-19, enrolled during active disease. Source material: peripheral blood. The chain is made from TRBV9 and TRBJ1-3; TRBD1 is possibly the D segment (5 matching bases). In nucleotides, the sequence is TGTGCCAGCAGCGTGTCAGGGAACGGAAACACCATATATTTT. It translates as CASSVSGNGNTIYF.